These T cell receptor beta chains were read from a single sample in a study of PD-1 blockade in mismatch repair-deficient tumors. TCRdb's table, derived via immunoSEQ multiplex PCR, lists solely in-frame clones and lacks some. The table lists about 84,000 clones, roughly 80% of them singletons. Sequences were derived from peripheral blood, sampled 12 weeks after starting pembrolizumab. These TCRs come from an adult with mismatch repair-deficient cancer. Each CDR3 is given with its conserved first and last residue. A D gene is named only where the DNA matches it firmly. Rows give clone size only sometimes, using once, few, many, or a class for an expanded clone.

TRBD2,TRBV9,NA,TRBJ2-2,CASSVSGRAGGELFF,TGTGCCAGCAGCGTCAGCGGGAGGGCCGGCGGGGAGCTGTTTTTT
TRBD1,TRBV28,NA,TRBJ1-1,CASSSGGTEAFF,TGTGCCAGCAGTTCAGGGGGGACTGAAGCTTTCTTT
NA,TRBV5-4,NA,TRBJ1-2,CASSSAAHYGYTF,TGTGCCAGCAGCTCGGCGGCTCACTATGGCTACACCTTC
TRBD1,TRBV19,NA,TRBJ1-1,CATTPSGTGIAEAFF,TGTGCCACGACACCATCCGGGACAGGGATAGCTGAAGCTTTCTTT
NA,TRBV21-1,NA,TRBJ2-2,CASSIWPVGDTGELFF,TGTGCCAGCAGCATTTGGCCTGTCGGGGACACCGGGGAGCTGTTTTTT
TRBD1,TRBV4-3,NA,TRBJ1-2,CASSQETGLYGYTF,TGCGCCAGCAGCCAAGAGACAGGGTTATATGGCTACACCTTC
NA,TRBV7-9,NA,TRBJ1-1,CASSPGQHNTEAFF,TGTGCCAGCAGCCCAGGACAGCATAACACTGAAGCTTTCTTT
NA,TRBV30,NA,TRBJ2-2,CAWSNGGNTGELFF,TGTGCCTGGAGTAACGGGGGGAACACCGGGGAGCTGTTTTTT
NA,TRBV5-4,once,TRBJ1-4,CASSRDGVSEKLFF,TGTGCCAGCAGCCGTGACGGGGTTTCTGAAAAACTGTTTTTT
NA,TRBV11-3,few,TRBJ1-1,CASSLGGNTEAFF,TGTGCCAGCAGCTTGGGAGGGAACACTGAAGCTTTCTTT
NA,TRBV4-3,NA,TRBJ2-5,CASSPDGYQETQYF,TGCGCCAGCAGCCCGGACGGCTACCAAGAGACCCAGTACTTC
NA,TRBV4-1,NA,TRBJ2-7,CASSRANSPYEQYF,TGCGCCAGCAGCCGCGCGAACAGCCCCTACGAGCAGTACTTC
TRBD1,TRBV15,NA,TRBJ2-5,CATSREQGETQYF,TGTGCCACCAGCAGAGAACAGGGGGAGACCCAGTACTTC
NA,TRBV6-5,NA,TRBJ2-2,CASSASDTGELFF,TGTGCCAGCAGTGCCTCGGACACCGGGGAGCTGTTTTTT
NA,TRBV5-1,NA,TRBJ2-3,CASSLVFGWTDTQYF,TGCGCCAGCAGCTTGGTGTTCGGGTGGACAGATACGCAGTATTTT
NA,TRBV5-6,NA,TRBJ2-1,CASSPAGSIYYNEQFF,TGTGCCAGCAGCCCCGCCGGGTCTATTTATTACAATGAGCAGTTCTTC
NA,TRBV7-9,NA,TRBJ2-1,CASSLWGSSYNEQFF,TGTGCCAGCAGTCTATGGGGGTCCTCCTACAATGAGCAGTTCTTC
NA,TRBV4-2,NA,TRBJ2-3,CASSQEGRRGTDTQYF,TGTGCCAGCAGCCAAGAGGGACGGCGCGGCACAGATACGCAGTATTTT
TRBD2,TRBV30,NA,TRBJ2-7,CAWSPLFGGRFYEQYF,TGTGCCTGGAGTCCCCTTTTCGGCGGGAGGTTCTACGAGCAGTACTTC
NA,TRBV5-8,few,TRBJ1-1,CASNLVLGDTEAFF,TGTGCCAGCAACCTCGTCTTAGGTGACACTGAAGCTTTCTTT
TRBD1,TRBV19,NA,TRBJ2-1,CAAGTGGRGSVYNEQFF,TGTGCCGCCGGGACAGGGGGCCGCGGGAGCGTATACAATGAGCAGTTCTTC
NA,TRBV5-6,NA,TRBJ2-7,CASSRDSYEQYF,TGTGCCAGCAGCCGAGATAGCTACGAGCAGTACTTC
NA,TRBV19,NA,TRBJ2-6,CASSQTYRAGANVLTF,TGTGCCAGTAGTCAGACCTACAGGGCTGGGGCCAACGTCCTGACTTTC
NA,TRBV6-5,once,TRBJ2-7,CASGPVLSNNDEQYF,TGTGCCAGCGGGCCTGTGTTATCGAATAACGACGAGCAGTACTTC
TRBD1,TRBV2,few,TRBJ1-2,CASTEGQGLAYGYTF,TGTGCCAGCACCGAGGGACAGGGGCTGGCCTATGGCTACACCTTC
TRBD2,TRBV5-4,once,TRBJ2-7,CASSLAGGAGVSYEQYF,TGTGCCAGCAGCTTGGCCGGAGGGGCGGGAGTCTCCTACGAGCAGTACTTC
NA,TRBV19,NA,TRBJ1-2,CASSLGSGDNYGYTF,TGTGCCAGTAGTCTCGGATCGGGCGATAACTATGGCTACACCTTC
TRBD2,TRBV9,NA,TRBJ2-7,CASSAPGTSFSEQYF,TGTGCCAGCAGCGCCCCCGGGACTAGCTTCTCGGAGCAGTACTTC
NA,TRBV11-2,NA,TRBJ2-3,CASSLDTGPPDTQYF,TGTGCCAGCAGCTTAGACACGGGCCCCCCAGATACGCAGTATTTT
TRBD2,TRBV5-1,NA,TRBJ2-3,CASSLGLAGGSDTQYF,TGCGCCAGCAGCTTGGGGCTAGCGGGAGGGTCAGATACGCAGTATTTT
NA,TRBV7-9,once,TRBJ2-7,CASSSQYEQYF,TGTGCCAGCAGCTCCCAGTACGAGCAGTACTTC
TRBD2,TRBV7-9,NA,TRBJ2-1,CASSDQERGSYNEQFF,TGTGCCAGCAGCGACCAAGAGCGGGGTTCCTACAATGAGCAGTTCTTC
TRBD2,TRBV19,few,TRBJ2-1,CASSLRKGLAGVGSYNEQFF,TGTGCCAGTAGTTTACGGAAAGGACTAGCGGGAGTCGGCTCCTACAATGAGCAGTTCTTC
NA,TRBV14,NA,TRBJ2-7,CASSQGWYEQYF,TGTGCCAGCAGCCAAGGCTGGTACGAGCAGTACTTC
NA,TRBV9,NA,TRBJ2-3,CASSSLGDTQYF,TGTGCCAGCAGCTCTCTGGGCGATACGCAGTATTTT
TRBD2,TRBV2,NA,TRBJ2-1,CASGFGTSGMGEQFF,TGTGCCAGTGGGTTCGGGACTAGCGGGATGGGTGAGCAGTTCTTC
NA,TRBV28,NA,TRBJ2-3,CASRSRISTDTQYF,TGTGCCAGCAGGAGCAGGATTAGCACAGATACGCAGTATTTT
NA,TRBV7-9,NA,TRBJ2-3,CASSRRQDDTQYF,TGTGCCAGCAGTCGCAGACAGGACGATACGCAGTATTTT
NA,TRBV6-1,few,TRBJ1-5,CASSTTGDQPQHF,TGTGCCAGCTCTACCACCGGGGATCAGCCCCAGCATTTT
TRBD1,TRBV12-5,NA,TRBJ1-1,CASGSSGQPVPNTEAFF,TGTGCTAGTGGTTCGTCGGGACAGCCTGTGCCGAACACTGAAGCTTTCTTT
TRBD1,TRBV19,NA,TRBJ2-1,CASNRQGFGEQFF,TGTGCCAGTAATAGACAGGGGTTTGGTGAGCAGTTCTTC
NA,TRBV9,NA,TRBJ2-3,CASSVAGLKDTQYF,TGTGCCAGCAGCGTAGCGGGCTTAAAGGATACGCAGTATTTT
NA,TRBV7-9,NA,TRBJ2-3,CASSPNRWLASTDTQYF,TGTGCCAGCAGCCCCAATAGGTGGCTCGCAAGCACAGATACGCAGTATTTT
TRBD1,TRBV7-6,few,TRBJ2-1,CASSTGTGPAREQFF,TGTGCCAGCAGCACCGGGACAGGGCCTGCACGGGAGCAGTTCTTC
NA,TRBV7-6,NA,TRBJ1-1,CASSLEMNTEAFF,TGTGCCAGCAGCCTAGAAATGAACACTGAAGCTTTCTTT
NA,TRBV5-1,NA,TRBJ1-3,CASSFATSGNTIYF,TGCGCCAGCAGCTTTGCGACCTCTGGAAACACCATATATTTT
NA,TRBV11-3,NA,TRBJ2-1,CASSLDLARNEQFF,TGTGCCAGCAGCTTAGATCTAGCGCGGAATGAGCAGTTCTTC
TRBD2,TRBV25-1,NA,TRBJ2-2,CASMLAGGRGGELFF,TGTGCCAGCATGTTGGCGGGAGGGCGTGGCGGGGAGCTGTTTTTT
NA,TRBV7-3,NA,TRBJ2-2,CASSPPSAGYNTGELFF,TGTGCCAGCAGCCCCCCCTCCGCGGGGTATAACACCGGGGAGCTGTTTTTT
TRBD2,TRBV19,few,TRBJ2-2,CASSIAGGNTGELFF,TGTGCCAGTAGTATCGCGGGAGGGAACACCGGGGAGCTGTTTTTT
NA,TRBV25-1,many,TRBJ2-1,CASSLRGLGINEQFF,TGTGCCAGCAGTCTAAGGGGTTTGGGGATCAATGAGCAGTTCTTC